This T cell receptor beta chain stems from a study of blood T cell repertoires in COVID-19. In the source study's methods: Nucleated cell counts were estimated from reference gene primer amplification. Measured with immunoSEQ multiplex PCR; TCRdb has only the in-frame clones, and not every one. V, J and clone size are those of that table, while D and trimming were read from the DNA. In the table there are around 250,000 clones, 85% to 90% of which are singletons. The CDR3 covers 11 residues. The germline V gene has CDR1 SEHNR and CDR2 FQNEAQ (reference sequence). The V gene lost 4 bases and the J gene lost 3 bases, with 4 bases spanning the gap.

The sequence derives from a woman aged 30 to 39 with acute COVID-19. The V and J genes are TRBV7-9 and TRBJ2-7, with D unclear. Sample: PBMCs or T cells enriched from blood (not recorded which). CDR3 amino acids: CASSSNYEQYF. DNA of the CDR3: TGTGCCAGCAGCTCCAACTACGAGCAGTACTTC.